Shown below are 20 T cell receptor beta chains from a single sample sequenced in a study of metastatic and nonmetastatic thyroid tumors. All patients were untreated before thyroid surgery. TCRdb re-called the PCR reads through MiXCR. Of fewer than 50,000 clones listed, 25% to 35% were seen once; the top ten hold approximately 9.8%. Input material: blood. These receptors originate from a male donor with papillary thyroid cancer or a benign thyroid nodule (not recorded which). Some clones in this sample may be carry-over from other donors' samples.

This clone has ten or more counts. The chain uses TRBV5-1 and TRBJ2-5, with D perhaps TRBD1 (6 bases). The CDR3 has 14 residues. Germline V lookup: CDR1 SGHRS, CDR2 YFSETQ. The V end lost 0 bases, the J end lost 5 bases, and 11 bases lay between the germline ends. The CDR3 protein is CASSLDRVSETQYF. CDR3 bases: TGCGCCAGCAGCTTGGACAGGGTGAGCGAGACCCAGTACTTC.

At least ten counts were recorded for this clone. The V call is TRBV19, the J call TRBJ2-2; D is unresolved. Trimming removed 5 bases at V and 8 bases at J, with 3 bases between. This CDR3 has 10 residues. CDR1 and CDR2 from the germline V gene are LNHDA and SQIVND (reference sequence). The CDR3 DNA reads as TGTGCCAGTAGTTCTGGGGAGCTGTTTTTT. Translated: CASSSGELFF.

This clone showed up many times. The genes are TRBV15 and TRBJ2-5; D is possibly TRBD1 (6 bases). Per germline, CDR1 LNHNV and CDR2 YYDKDF (reference sequence). V lost 2 bases to trimming and J lost 3 bases, with 22 bases between them. This CDR3 region has 18 residues. This chain's CDR3 is CATSRNLIPGQKKETQYF. The CDR3 nucleotides are TGTGCCACCAGCAGAAACCTAATACCGGGACAAAAGAAAGAGACCCAGTACTTC.

As for this clone: Lacking the conserved final phenylalanine or tryptophan, this CDR3 likely reflects a read error. This CDR3 is CASCTFPGGPPDTQYI. In DNA, the CDR3 is TGTGCCAGCTGTACTTTCCCGGGGGGCCCCCCAGATACGCAGTATATT. This sequence joins TRBV27 and TRBJ2-3, with D possibly matching TRBD2 (7 bases). Germline CDR1 MNHEY, CDR2 SMNVEV (reference sequence). The CDR3 is 16 amino acids. Trimming stripped 8 bases from V and 4 bases from J, with 22 bases between.

This clone showed up many times. The chain has TRBV3-1 and TRBJ2-7; no clear D gene. Germline V gene data show CDR1 as LGHDT and CDR2 as YNNKEL (reference sequence). The CDR3 runs 12 residues. V was cut by 8 bases and J by 2 bases, with 10 bases left in between. CDR3 in amino acids: CASADQAYEQYF. CDR3 nucleotide sequence: TGTGCCAGCGCTGATCAGGCCTACGAGCAGTACTTC.

The sample holds a few counts of this clone. CDR3 DNA: TGTGCCAGCAGTCCCAGATCCAAGGGGTATGGCTACACCTTC. Encoded protein: CASSPRSKGYGYTF. The genes are TRBV6-1 and TRBJ1-2, with TRBD1 as a possible D gene (5 bases). Germline V gene lookup returns CDR1 MNHNS and CDR2 SASEGT. There are 14 residues in the CDR3. Trimming removed 5 bases from V and 5 bases from J, with 15 bases in between.

In its sample, this clone was seen a few times. CDR3 amino acids: CASSLAGGEQFF. CDR3 nucleotides: TGTGCCAGCAGCTTAGCGGGAGGGGAGCAGTTCTTC. V and J are TRBV7-9 and TRBJ2-1; 7 positions match TRBD2. Trimming at V came to 0 bases and at J to 10 bases, leaving 0 bases not matched to a gene. This CDR3 has 12 residues. The germline CDR1 and CDR2 sequences are SEHNR and FQNEAQ (reference sequence).

This clone was seen many times. A much larger clone sits a single nucleotide away, making a read error possible. The sample carries other DNA sequences with the same CDR3. The genes are TRBV28 and TRBJ2-7; 9 bases are a match to TRBD2. Trimming removed 7 bases from V and 4 bases from J; junction bases left unmatched: 14. There are 16 residues in the CDR3. Per the germline V gene, CDR1 is MDHEN and CDR2 is SYDVKM. CDR3 in DNA: TGTGCCAGCACCGAAAGGGCGGGGGGGCCGGCTTACGAGCAGTACTTC. This codes for CASTERAGGPAYEQYF.

The chain joins TRBV20-1 to TRBJ2-3, with 10 bases fitting TRBD2. The length of the CDR3 is 16 residues. Trimming removed 0 bases from V and 4 bases from J; junction bases left unmatched: 7. Per germline, CDR1 DFQATT and CDR2 SNEGSKA (reference sequence). The CDR3 DNA reads TGCAGTGCTAGAGACCCCCTAGCGGGAGAGGCAGATACGCAGTATTTT. It specifies CSARDPLAGEADTQYF.

This clone showed up many times. The gene calls are TRBV15 and TRBJ2-1; D not certain. V was shortened by 3 bases and J by 4 bases, with 10 bases between the two germline ends. The CDR3 has 14 amino acids. Germline CDR1 is LNHNV and CDR2 is YYDKDF (reference sequence). This chain's CDR3 is CATSRSDEYNEQFF. CDR3 nucleotide sequence: TGTGCCACCAGCAGGTCGGACGAGTACAATGAGCAGTTCTTC.

This clone was detected ten times or more. The rearrangement joins TRBV6-1 to TRBJ2-5; possibly TRBD2 for D (6 bases). Germline V lookup: CDR1 MNHNS, CDR2 SASEGT. This CDR3 region has 14 residues. Trimming took 6 bases from V and 4 from J, leaving 15 bases between them. CDR3 region: CASSGQEGSETQYF. The CDR3, as DNA: TGTGCCAGCAGCGGCCAGGAGGGCTCAGAGACCCAGTACTTC.

The chain couples TRBV28 to TRBJ1-2; 7 bases match TRBD1. The CDR3 has 16 amino acids. CDR1 and CDR2 from the germline V gene are MDHEN and SYDVKM. The V and J ends lost 5 bases and 11 bases, in that order; junction bases with no gene match: 20. The CDR3 sequence is CASSTNLASGGFGYTF. The CDR3 DNA follows: TGTGCCAGCAGTACTAACTTGGCGTCAGGGGGTTTTGGATACACCTTC.

In this sample, this clone turned up many times. The sample has other DNA sequences that encode this CDR3 too. The gene calls are TRBV28 and TRBJ2-4; TRBD2 might be the D (5 bases). Germline CDR1 reads MDHEN; CDR2 reads SYDVKM. V lost 4 bases and J lost 0, with 13 bases in between. CDR3 length: 16 amino acids. The CDR3 reads CASSSPSKEAKNIQYF. CDR3 DNA: TGTGCCAGCAGTTCCCCTAGCAAGGAAGCCAAAAACATTCAGTACTTC.

This chain uses TRBV30 with TRBJ2-7; the match to TRBD2 covers 7 bases. The CDR3 covers 17 residues. CDR1 and CDR2 from the germline V gene are GTSNPN and SVGIG (reference sequence). V lost 0 bases, J lost 2 bases, and 13 bases stayed unmatched. CDR3 bases: TGTGCCTGGAGTGTTCTTCCATTTAGCGGGTCGACCTACGAGCAGTACTTC. As protein: CAWSVLPFSGSTYEQYF.

Only a few counts were recorded for this clone. A junction end diverges from the germline sequence, so it may reflect a read error. The genes are TRBV6-1 and TRBJ2-3, with 7 bases that match TRBD2. The CDR3 has 16 amino acids. CDR1 and CDR2 (germline): MNHNS, SASEGT. CDR3: CASSPLRGFGTYTQYF. The CDR3 region has the DNA TGTGCCAGCAGTCCCCTGCGGGGGTTCGGCACATATACGCAGTATTTT.

This chain connects TRBV6-1 to TRBJ2-7; TRBD1 agrees at 8 bases. The CDR3 extends over 13 amino acids. V dropped 7 bases and J dropped 2; count of bases not matched to a gene: 4. In germline, CDR1 is MNHNS, CDR2 SASEGT. The CDR3 nucleotides are TGTGCCAGCAACGGACAGGGAACCTACGAGCAGTACTTC. It encodes CASNGQGTYEQYF.

This clone turned up a few times. The V gene is TRBV7-2, the J gene TRBJ2-1, with 10 bases lining up with TRBD2. The CDR3 contains 15 residues. J gave up 7 bases and V 6 bases, and 9 bases lay outside the gene matches. The germline V gene has CDR1 SGHTA and CDR2 FQGNSA. CDR3 nucleotides: TGTGCCAGCAGACTGAGCGGGGGGGCCTCGAATGAGCAGTTCTTC. Protein product: CASRLSGGASNEQFF.

This clone turned up a few times. At one end, the junction sequence differs from germline, possibly due to a read error. DNA of the CDR3: TGTGCCAGCAGTTTGAATGGCAATCAGCCACAGCATTTT. This gives the protein CASSLNGNQPQHF. This chain joins TRBV27 and TRBJ1-5; D not resolved. The CDR3 extends over 13 amino acids. Looked up from germline, CDR1 is MNHEY and CDR2 is SMNVEV (reference sequence).

This clone occurred many times. V and J are TRBV5-4 and TRBJ2-5; 9 bases are a match to TRBD1. There are 14 residues in the CDR3. V shed 2 bases, J shed 5 bases, and the junction held 4 bases outside the gene matches. CDR1 and CDR2 (germline): SGHNT, YYREEE (reference sequence). CDR3 sequence: CASSFRDRDETQYF. CDR3 sequence (DNA): TGTGCCAGCAGCTTCCGGGACAGGGATGAGACCCAGTACTTC.

This clone has at least ten counts. The chain has TRBV11-3 and TRBJ1-1; TRBD1 aligns across 9 bases. This CDR3 region has 14 residues. Germline CDR1 SGHNT, CDR2 YENEEA. V trimming: 5 bases; J trimming: 4 bases; junction bases outside the gene matches: 5. The CDR3 DNA reads TGTGCCAGCAGCACCGGACAGGGGAGCACTGAAGCTTTCTTT. Translation: CASSTGQGSTEAFF.